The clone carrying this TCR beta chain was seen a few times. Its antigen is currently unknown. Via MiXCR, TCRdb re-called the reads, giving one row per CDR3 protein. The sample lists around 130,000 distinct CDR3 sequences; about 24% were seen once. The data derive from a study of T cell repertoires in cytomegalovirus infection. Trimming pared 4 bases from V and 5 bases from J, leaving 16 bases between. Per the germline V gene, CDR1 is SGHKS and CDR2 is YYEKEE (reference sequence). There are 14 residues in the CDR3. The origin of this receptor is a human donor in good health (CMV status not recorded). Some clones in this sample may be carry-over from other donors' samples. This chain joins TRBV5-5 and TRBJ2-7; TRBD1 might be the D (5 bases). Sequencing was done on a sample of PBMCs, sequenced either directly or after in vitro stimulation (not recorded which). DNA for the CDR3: TGTGCCAGCAGCCTGGAAGGGGTTCGGGACGAGCAGTACTTC. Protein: CASSLEGVRDEQYF.